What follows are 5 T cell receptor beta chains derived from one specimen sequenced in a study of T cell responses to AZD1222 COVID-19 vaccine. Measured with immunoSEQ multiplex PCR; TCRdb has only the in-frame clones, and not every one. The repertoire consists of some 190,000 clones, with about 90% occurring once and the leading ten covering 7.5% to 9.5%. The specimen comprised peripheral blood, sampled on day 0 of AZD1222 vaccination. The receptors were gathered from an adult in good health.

The CDR3 DNA sequence: TGTGCCAGCAGCTGGGCGGGGGGAAACACCATATATTTT. Translation: CASSWAGGNTIYF. The genes are TRBV5-4 and TRBJ1-3; D call uncertain. V was pared by 3 bases and J by 4 bases, with 8 bases between. CDR1 is SGHNT and CDR2 is YYREEE in the germline V gene (reference sequence). The CDR3 spans 13 residues.

Here the CDR3 reads CASSLGPGANTGELFF. The CDR3 nucleotides are TGTGCCAGCAGTTTAGGGCCAGGGGCGAACACCGGGGAGCTGTTTTTT. The V call is TRBV27, the J call TRBJ2-2; possible D gene TRBD1, 6 bases. This CDR3 has 16 residues. V lost 2 bases and J 0 bases, leaving 10 bases between the germline ends. In germline, CDR1 is MNHEY, CDR2 SMNVEV (reference sequence).

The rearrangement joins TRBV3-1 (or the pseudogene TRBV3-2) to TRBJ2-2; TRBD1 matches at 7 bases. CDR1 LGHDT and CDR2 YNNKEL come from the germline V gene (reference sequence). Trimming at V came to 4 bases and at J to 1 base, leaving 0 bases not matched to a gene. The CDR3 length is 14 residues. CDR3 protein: CASSRDRNTGELFF. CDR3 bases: TGTGCCAGCAGCCGGGACAGGAACACCGGGGAGCTGTTTTTT.

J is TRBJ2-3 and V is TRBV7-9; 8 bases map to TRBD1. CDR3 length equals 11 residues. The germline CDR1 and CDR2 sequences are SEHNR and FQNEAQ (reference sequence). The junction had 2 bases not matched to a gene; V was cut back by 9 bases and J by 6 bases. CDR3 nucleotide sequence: TGTGCCAGGAGACAGGGGGATACGCAGTATTTT. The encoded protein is CARRQGDTQYF. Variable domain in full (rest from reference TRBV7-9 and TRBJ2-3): DTGVSQNPRHKITKRGQNVTFRCDPISEHNRLYWYRQTLGQGPEFLTYFQNEAQLEKSRLLSDRFSAERPKGSFSTLEIQRTEQGDSAMYLCARRQGDTQYFGPGTRLTVL.

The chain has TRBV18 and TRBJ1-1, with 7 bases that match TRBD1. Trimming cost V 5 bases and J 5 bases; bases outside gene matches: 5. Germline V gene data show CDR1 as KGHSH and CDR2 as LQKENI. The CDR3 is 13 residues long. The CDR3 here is CASSGAGGTEAFF. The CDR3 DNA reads TGTGCCAGCTCAGGGGCAGGGGGAACTGAAGCTTTCTTT.